These 28 T cell receptor beta chains were sequenced from one sample in a study of blood T cell repertoires in COVID-19. The table came from immunoSEQ multiplex PCR; TCRdb's copy has only in-frame clones and leaves some out. The sample has about 76,000 clones; 91% are singletons. The sequencing sample was made of peripheral blood. Every receptor here comes from a human donor in a cohort sampled during active COVID-19.

The V call is TRBV3-1 (or the pseudogene TRBV3-2), the J call TRBJ2-2; D might be TRBD2 (5 bases). This CDR3 contains 15 residues. Germline V CDR1 and CDR2: LGHDT, YNNKEL (reference sequence). Trimming removed 0 bases at V and 4 bases at J, with 9 bases between. CDR3 nucleotides: TGTGCCAGCAGCCAAGATACGAGCGGCACCGGGGAGCTGTTTTTT. It specifies CASSQDTSGTGELFF.

The V call is TRBV2, the J call TRBJ1-2; D is possibly TRBD1 (6 bases). V dropped 6 bases and J dropped 6 bases, with 14 bases sitting between them. CDR3 length: 13 residues. Germline V gene data show CDR1 as SNHLY and CDR2 as FYNNEI. In nucleotides, the CDR3 is TGTGCCAGCAGGGATGACAGGCGCGATGGCTACACCTTC. This sequence encodes CASRDDRRDGYTF.

V is TRBV6-5 and J is TRBJ2-2; TRBD2 matches at 8 bases. Germline CDR1 is MNHEY and CDR2 is SVGAGI. V was pared by 8 bases and J by 3 bases, with 5 bases of the junction left unmatched. The CDR3 has 14 residues. The CDR3 spells CASHPRGDTGELFF. Written as DNA, the CDR3 is TGTGCCAGCCACCCGCGGGGGGACACCGGGGAGCTGTTTTTT.

This chain links TRBV10-3 with TRBJ1-5, with 11 bases identical to TRBD1. Germline CDR1 is ENHRY and CDR2 is SYGVKD. This CDR3 is 15 amino acids long. With 4 bases clipped from V and 6 bases from J, the junction kept 5 bases outside the gene matches. The CDR3: CAISGGTGGTQPQHF. The CDR3 DNA sequence: TGTGCCATCAGTGGGGGGACAGGGGGAACTCAGCCCCAGCATTTT.

The V call is TRBV6-2 or TRBV6-3, the J call TRBJ2-1; a weak D match, TRBD1 (6 bases). The V end lost 5 bases, the J end lost 9 bases, and 26 bases lay between the germline ends. Germline CDR1 MNHEY, CDR2 SVGEGT. The CDR3 has 17 amino acids. The CDR3 loop reads CASSQPGTSYSRGEQFF. The CDR3 bases are TGTGCCAGCAGTCAACCCGGGACATCCTACTCCAGAGGTGAGCAGTTCTTC.

The gene calls are TRBV19 and TRBJ1-1; no clear D gene. From germline, CDR1 is LNHDA and CDR2 SQIVND (reference sequence). The length of the CDR3 is 14 residues. V dropped 1 base and J dropped 7 bases, with 13 bases sitting between them. The CDR3 region is CASSIVTPNGEAFF. The CDR3 DNA reads TGTGCCAGTAGTATAGTAACCCCGAACGGTGAAGCTTTCTTT. The variable domain in full, with the rest retrieved from reference TRBV19 and TRBJ1-1, is DGGITQSPKYLFRKEGQNVTLSCEQNLNHDAMYWYRQDPGQGLRLIYYSQIVNDFQKGDIAEGYSVSREKKESFPLTVTSAQKNPTAFYLCASSIVTPNGEAFFGQGTRLTVV.

This clone was seen once. The rearrangement uses TRBV13 and TRBJ2-1, with 8 bases lining up with TRBD2. This CDR3 comprises 15 residues. The V gene end was trimmed by 2 bases and the J gene end by 4 bases; junction bases not matched to a gene: 4. Germline-derived CDR1 and CDR2 are PRHDT and FYEKMQ (reference sequence). The CDR3 reads CASSLPGGPYNEQFF. As DNA, the CDR3 is TGTGCCAGCAGCTTACCGGGGGGGCCTTACAATGAGCAGTTCTTC.

This sequence joins TRBV9 and TRBJ2-7, with D perhaps matching TRBD2 (5 bases). This CDR3 has 15 residues. Deletions cut 0 bases from V and 3 bases from J, with 13 bases between. Looked up from germline, CDR1 is SGDLS and CDR2 is YYNGEE. The chain's CDR3 is CASSVGPTRVYEQYF. The CDR3 region has the DNA TGTGCCAGCAGCGTAGGGCCGACGAGGGTCTACGAGCAGTACTTC.

The rearrangement links TRBV27 to TRBJ1-1; D gene uncertain. Germline assignment: CDR1 MNHEY and CDR2 SMNVEV (reference sequence). This CDR3 has 18 residues. V was trimmed by 6 bases and J by 4 bases, leaving 27 bases between them. The CDR3 coding sequence is TGTGCCAGCAGCAGATCAAGAGGGCAGGCGGTTCGAGGCACTGAAGCTTTCTTT. This translates into CASSRSRGQAVRGTEAFF.

The chain links TRBV6-5 to TRBJ1-1; TRBD1 aligns across 7 bases. V shed 7 bases, J shed 6 bases, and the junction held 14 bases outside the gene matches. Per the germline V gene, CDR1 is MNHEY and CDR2 is SVGAGI. The CDR3 has 15 amino acids. Here the CDR3 reads CASIPTQGPHAEAFF. For the CDR3, the DNA is TGTGCCAGCATTCCTACACAGGGGCCCCACGCTGAAGCTTTCTTT.

This clone was counted between two and nine times. The chain joins TRBV6-1 to TRBJ1-5; D call uncertain. This CDR3 region has 11 residues. Deletions cut 3 bases from V and 10 bases from J, with 7 bases between. The V gene's germline CDR1 is MNHNS and CDR2 SASEGT. CDR3 in amino acids: CASSELGPQHF. DNA for the CDR3: TGTGCCAGCAGTGAGTTGGGCCCCCAGCATTTT.

The rearrangement joins TRBV5-1 to TRBJ1-2, with a tentative D call TRBD1 (5 bases). The ends were cut back, 4 bases at V and 5 bases at J, with 12 bases in the middle. CDR3 length: 13 amino acids. The V gene's germline CDR1 is SGHRS and CDR2 YFSETQ. CDR3 sequence reads: CASSVVTDYGYTF. The CDR3 DNA follows: TGCGCCAGCAGCGTCGTGACAGATTATGGCTACACCTTC.

The rearrangement joins TRBV13 to TRBJ1-3, with 8 bases fitting TRBD1. J lost 4 bases, V lost 7 bases, and 9 bases had no gene match. CDR3 length: 15 residues. Germline loops: CDR1 PRHDT, CDR2 FYEKMQ (reference sequence). This chain's CDR3 is CASTARGPIGNTIYF. For the CDR3, the DNA is TGTGCCAGCACCGCCAGGGGGCCTATCGGAAACACCATATATTTT.

This chain connects TRBV6-5 to TRBJ2-1; 8 nucleotides agree with TRBD1. This CDR3 has 14 amino acids. CDR1 is MNHEY and CDR2 is SVGAGI in the germline V gene. After removal of 7 bases from V and 9 bases from J, the junction contained 11 bases not matched to a gene. CDR3: CASNNDRGVSEQFF. The CDR3 DNA follows: TGTGCCAGCAATAATGACAGGGGTGTGAGTGAGCAGTTCTTC.

The chain employs TRBV5-1 and TRBJ1-6; D possibly corresponds to TRBD1 (5 bases). Germline V gives CDR1 SGHRS, CDR2 YFSETQ. This CDR3 has 14 amino acids. V was clipped by 5 bases and J by 7 bases, with 13 bases between them. This CDR3 reads CASRGGAKNSPLHF. The CDR3 DNA reads TGCGCCAGCAGGGGAGGGGCAAAGAATTCACCCCTCCACTTT.

The chain is built from TRBV10-3 and TRBJ1-2, with 9 bases lining up with TRBD1. The junction had 13 bases not matched to a gene; V was cut back by 6 bases and J by 8 bases. CDR1 and CDR2 from the germline V gene are ENHRY and SYGVKD. The length of the CDR3 is 15 residues. CDR3 protein: CAIRPGQGLPGGYTF. The DNA for the CDR3 is TGTGCCATCAGGCCCGGACAGGGGTTACCCGGGGGCTACACCTTC.

The genes are TRBV29-1 and TRBJ1-3, with a weak D call TRBD1 (5 bases). There are 12 residues in the CDR3. The germline V gene has CDR1 SQVTM and CDR2 ANQGSEA. The germline V and J ends were trimmed by 7 bases and 4 bases, with 11 bases remaining between them. For the CDR3, the DNA is TGCAGCGGAGTCAGGGCCGGAAACACCATATATTTT. It yields the protein CSGVRAGNTIYF.

This clone was seen just once. V is TRBV19 and J is TRBJ1-1; D unresolved. CDR1 is LNHDA, CDR2 SQIVND, per germline (reference sequence). The CDR3 spans 13 residues. Trimming left V 9 bases short and J 0 bases short, with 11 bases between. The CDR3 here is CASRRRVNTEAFF. CDR3 nucleotide sequence: TGTGCCAGCAGGAGGAGGGTGAACACTGAAGCTTTCTTT.

The J gene is TRBJ1-2, the V gene TRBV18; a weak D match, TRBD1 (5 bases). The CDR3 runs to 17 residues. Germline CDR1 KGHSH, CDR2 LQKENI. Trimming stripped 1 base from V and 6 bases from J, with 21 bases between. The CDR3 here is CASSPQHAGPSPDGYTF. CDR3 bases: TGTGCCAGCTCACCACAACACGCGGGACCCTCCCCAGATGGCTACACCTTC.

The genes are TRBV4-2 and TRBJ1-3; possible D gene TRBD1, 5 bases. Germline lookup yields CDR1 LGHNA and CDR2 YNFKEQ. V gave up 0 bases and J gave up 8 bases, with 14 bases separating them. The CDR3 length is 15 residues. The CDR3: CASSQDVRGGDTIYF. CDR3 nucleotide sequence: TGTGCCAGCAGCCAAGATGTGCGGGGGGGAGACACCATATATTTT.

The chain employs TRBV5-4 and TRBJ2-5, with 12 bases lining up with TRBD2. Losses at the gene ends were 0 bases for V and 2 bases for J; bases not matched to a gene: 5. Germline lookup yields CDR1 SGHNT and CDR2 YYREEE (reference sequence). This CDR3 has 17 amino acids. The CDR3 protein is CASSLGLAGVYQETQYF. The CDR3 nucleotides read TGTGCCAGCAGCTTGGGACTAGCGGGGGTTTATCAAGAGACCCAGTACTTC.

The V call is TRBV5-1, the J call TRBJ2-6, with 12 bases matching TRBD2. V shed 4 bases and J 0 bases; nucleotides not matched to a gene: 14. Germline V gives CDR1 SGHRS, CDR2 YFSETQ. This CDR3 comprises 21 residues. The CDR3 DNA follows: TGCGCCAGCAGCGTATATCTAGCGGGGGGGACTCAGAGCTCTGGGGCCAACGTCCTGACTTTC. Translation: CASSVYLAGGTQSSGANVLTF. The complete variable domain, with remaining parts taken from reference TRBV5-1 and TRBJ2-6, reads KAGVTQTPRYLIKTRGQQVTLSCSPISGHRSVSWYQQTPGQGLQFLFEYFSETQRNKGNFPGRFSGRQFSNSRSEMNVSTLELGDSALYLCASSVYLAGGTQSSGANVLTFGAGSRLTVL.

The chain recombines TRBV7-2 with TRBJ1-5, with a possible D match to TRBD1 (5 bases). V was cut by 2 bases and J by 2 bases, with 13 bases left in between. Germline V gives CDR1 SGHTA, CDR2 FQGNSA. This CDR3 has 16 residues. The CDR3 sequence: CASSLTRDSGNQPQHF. The CDR3 coding sequence is TGTGCCAGCAGCTTAACGAGGGACTCGGGCAATCAGCCCCAGCATTTT.

The chain has TRBV5-1 and TRBJ1-2; possibly TRBD1 for D (6 bases). V was clipped by 3 bases and J by 1 base, with 10 bases between them. This CDR3 has 14 residues. Germline V CDR1 and CDR2: SGHRS, YFSETQ. CDR3 in DNA: TGCGCCAGCAGCTCGGACAGTTTTAACTATGGCTACACCTTC. It translates to CASSSDSFNYGYTF.

This clone was seen a single time. The V call is TRBV10-3, the J call TRBJ2-5; 7 bases are shared with TRBD1. Per the germline V gene, CDR1 is ENHRY and CDR2 is SYGVKD. The CDR3 loop spans 12 amino acids. Germline trimming cut 9 bases from V and 0 bases from J; bases unmatched to any gene: 1. The CDR3 here is CAMGQYQETQYF. As DNA, the CDR3 is TGTGCCATGGGACAGTACCAAGAGACCCAGTACTTC.

The genes are TRBV19 and TRBJ2-1; 7 nucleotides agree with TRBD1. Germline V gene data show CDR1 as LNHDA and CDR2 as SQIVND (reference sequence). The junction had 8 bases not matched to a gene; V was cut back by 6 bases and J by 3 bases. There are 15 residues in the CDR3. The CDR3 nucleotides read TGTGCCAGTAGGCTGAGACAGGGCTTCTACAATGAGCAGTTCTTC. Its translation is CASRLRQGFYNEQFF. The full variable domain, with the rest looked up from reference TRBV19 and TRBJ2-1, is DGGITQSPKYLFRKEGQNVTLSCEQNLNHDAMYWYRQDPGQGLRLIYYSQIVNDFQKGDIAEGYSVSREKKESFPLTVTSAQKNPTAFYLCASRLRQGFYNEQFFGPGTRLTVL.

The chain has TRBV12-3 or TRBV12-4 and TRBJ1-5; D unclear. The length of the CDR3 is 13 residues. The V and J ends lost 3 bases and 5 bases respectively, with 8 bases between them. The CDR3 region is CASSFGRDQPQHF. CDR3 sequence (DNA): TGTGCCAGCAGTTTCGGGAGAGATCAGCCCCAGCATTTT.

V usage is TRBV11-1 and J usage is TRBJ2-5; the match to TRBD2 covers 10 bases. The CDR3 spans 14 residues. The germline V gene encodes CDR1 SGHAT and CDR2 FQDESV (reference sequence). Trimming at V came to 2 bases and at J to 6 bases, leaving 3 bases not matched to a gene. The CDR3 spells CASSLSSGGKTQYF. CDR3 DNA: TGTGCCAGCAGCTTATCTAGCGGGGGAAAGACCCAGTACTTC.